What follows are 24 T cell receptor beta chains derived from one specimen sequenced in a study of cytomegalovirus exposure and HLA in healthy donors. Sequenced by immunoSEQ multiplex PCR; TCRdb stores in-frame clones only, minus some. The profile shows roughly 56,000 clones, about 94% of them singletons. Sequencing used PBMCs. The source of these receptors is a man aged 18 to 29 in good health and CMV-seronegative.

The rearrangement uses TRBV9 and TRBJ2-3, with 8 bases fitting TRBD2. V dropped 3 bases and J dropped 11; count of bases not matched to a gene: 14. The CDR3 runs to 15 residues. The germline gives CDR1 SGDLS, CDR2 YYNGEE. The CDR3 region is CASSAGGDPGGGQYF. CDR3 nucleotides: TGTGCCAGCAGCGCCGGGGGGGACCCCGGGGGGGGGCAGTATTTT.

The chain couples TRBV5-6 to TRBJ2-7; 8 bases match TRBD2. This CDR3 is 14 amino acids long. J gave up 2 bases and V 5 bases, and 6 bases lay outside the gene matches. CDR1 is SGHDT, CDR2 YYEEEE, per germline. The CDR3 is CASRLLAAPYEQYF. The DNA of the CDR3 is TGTGCCAGCAGGCTACTAGCGGCTCCCTACGAGCAGTACTTC.

The chain combines TRBV27 with TRBJ2-5; 7 nucleotides agree with TRBD2. Germline trimming cut 6 bases from V and 3 bases from J; bases unmatched to any gene: 7. This CDR3 comprises 14 residues. Looked up from germline, CDR1 is MNHEY and CDR2 is SMNVEV (reference sequence). Here the CDR3 reads CASRTSGNKETQYF. CDR3 DNA: TGTGCCAGCAGGACAAGCGGGAATAAAGAGACCCAGTACTTC.

J is TRBJ2-1 and V is TRBV6-5, with 11 bases identical to TRBD2. There are 13 residues in the CDR3. The germline V gene has CDR1 MNHEY and CDR2 SVGAGI. Losses at the gene ends were 6 bases for V and 10 bases for J; bases not matched to a gene: 5. CDR3 coding DNA: TGTGCCAGCAGACTAGCGGGAGAGCGGGAGCAGTTCTTC. Translated: CASRLAGEREQFF.

V gene TRBV15 combines with J gene TRBJ1-1, with D hard to call. V lost 0 bases to trimming and J lost 2 bases, with 7 bases between them. Germline V gene sequence: CDR1 LNHNV, CDR2 YYDKDF (reference sequence). The CDR3 is 14 residues long. The CDR3 protein is CATSRDPQNTEAFF. In DNA, the CDR3 is TGTGCCACCAGCAGAGACCCACAAAACACTGAAGCTTTCTTT.

V and J are TRBV29-1 and TRBJ1-4; unclear D gene. The germline V gene encodes CDR1 SQVTM and CDR2 ANQGSEA. The CDR3 contains 13 residues. V lost 3 bases and J lost 4, with 9 bases in between. CDR3 protein: CSVDEGVNEKLFF. CDR3 bases: TGCAGCGTTGACGAGGGAGTTAATGAAAAACTGTTTTTT.

V usage is TRBV11-2 and J usage is TRBJ2-1; D is possibly TRBD2 (6 bases). CDR1 is SGHAT and CDR2 is FQNNGV in the germline V gene. The CDR3 is 17 residues long. Trimming cost V 1 base and J 5 bases, with 18 bases left between them. The CDR3 DNA is TGTGCCAGCAGCTTAGTTGCCCCCGGCGTAGCGGACAATGAGCAGTTCTTC. It specifies CASSLVAPGVADNEQFF.

The genes are TRBV25-1 and TRBJ2-1; the D gene is possibly TRBD2 (6 bases). CDR1 and CDR2 (germline): MGHDK, SYGVNS. Trimming shortened V by 7 bases and J by 5 bases, and 12 bases separated the two germline ends. The CDR3 is made up of 13 amino acids. CDR3 in amino acids: CASTGEVNNEQFF. As DNA, the CDR3 is TGTGCCAGCACGGGGGAGGTAAACAATGAGCAGTTCTTC.

CDR3 loop: CATKQGAGEKLFF. The CDR3 DNA reads TGTGCCACCAAGCAGGGGGCGGGTGAAAAACTGTTTTTT. The chain uses TRBV15 and TRBJ1-4; the match to TRBD1 covers 8 bases. Germline V CDR1 and CDR2: LNHNV, YYDKDF (reference sequence). The CDR3 spans 13 residues. Trimming at V came to 7 bases and at J to 7 bases, leaving 5 bases not matched to a gene.

This chain joins TRBV11-2 and TRBJ1-2; D remains ambiguous. V dropped 5 bases and J dropped 4 bases, with 17 bases sitting between them. The CDR3 length is 15 residues. The germline V gene has CDR1 SGHAT and CDR2 FQNNGV. This CDR3 is CASSPSGELRYGYTF. The CDR3 DNA reads as TGTGCCAGCAGCCCTAGTGGGGAGCTACGCTATGGCTACACCTTC.

The rearrangement uses TRBV14 and TRBJ1-4, with a possible D match to TRBD1 (5 bases). Trimming took 4 bases from V and 0 from J, leaving 15 bases between them. The germline gives CDR1 SGHDN, CDR2 FVKESK. CDR3 length equals 17 residues. CDR3 DNA sequence: TGTGCCAGCAGCCTGAAAGGGGAGGTCGCAACTAATGAAAAACTGTTTTTT. Translation: CASSLKGEVATNEKLFF.

The V gene is TRBV6-5, the J gene TRBJ2-5, with D perhaps matching TRBD2 (6 bases). The CDR3 covers 14 residues. Germline V gene lookup returns CDR1 MNHEY and CDR2 SVGAGI. V lost 3 bases, J lost 5 bases, and 13 bases lay in between. CDR3 sequence (DNA): TGTGCCAGCAGTTATTCACACCGGGGGGAGACCCAGTACTTC. Its protein product is CASSYSHRGETQYF.

This clone was counted a few times. This chain connects TRBV30 to TRBJ1-1; 9 bases match TRBD1. The CDR3 has 14 amino acids. Losses at the gene ends were 3 bases for V and 6 bases for J; bases not matched to a gene: 8. Germline CDR1 reads GTSNPN; CDR2 reads SVGIG (reference sequence). CDR3 residues: CAWRRQGGVAEAFF. The DNA of the CDR3 is TGTGCCTGGAGACGACAGGGGGGAGTCGCTGAAGCTTTCTTT.

This chain links TRBV19 with TRBJ1-5, with 8 bases lining up with TRBD1. The J segment lost 0 bases and the V segment lost 6 bases, leaving 13 bases of the junction unmatched. CDR3 length: 18 amino acids. CDR1 is LNHDA and CDR2 is SQIVND in the germline V gene (reference sequence). The CDR3 DNA reads TGTGCCAGTAGAGGGGGCACAGGGGGGACTTATAGCAATCAGCCCCAGCATTTT. This codes for CASRGGTGGTYSNQPQHF.

This clone came up once. J is TRBJ2-1 and V is TRBV7-9, with 12 bases lining up with TRBD2. Trimming removed 5 bases from V and 5 bases from J; junction bases left unmatched: 13. Germline CDR1 reads SEHNR; CDR2 reads FQNEAQ (reference sequence). This CDR3 has 18 amino acids. The CDR3 loop reads CASSPQGRGLAGNNEQFF. In DNA, the CDR3 is TGTGCCAGCAGCCCACAGGGGAGGGGACTAGCGGGCAACAATGAGCAGTTCTTC. The whole variable domain, remainder taken from reference TRBV7-9 and TRBJ2-1, is DTGVSQNPRHKITKRGQNVTFRCDPISEHNRLYWYRQTLGQGPEFLTYFQNEAQLEKSRLLSDRFSAERPKGSFSTLEIQRTEQGDSAMYLCASSPQGRGLAGNNEQFFGPGTRLTVL.

This chain connects TRBV9 to TRBJ1-1; D gene unclear. CDR1 and CDR2 from the germline V gene are SGDLS and YYNGEE. V was pared by 0 bases and J by 0 bases, with 12 bases between. CDR3 length equals 16 residues. CDR3 in amino acids: CASSVVVGELNTEAFF. CDR3 nucleotides: TGTGCCAGCAGCGTAGTGGTCGGGGAGTTGAACACTGAAGCTTTCTTT.

CDR3 in amino acids: CASSVSTSGPYNEQFF. In nucleotides, the CDR3 is TGTGCCAGCAGCGTATCGACTAGCGGGCCCTACAATGAGCAGTTCTTC. The rearrangement uses TRBV7-8 and TRBJ2-1, with 10 nucleotides matching TRBD2. From germline, CDR1 is SGHVS and CDR2 FQNEAQ. The V gene end was trimmed by 5 bases and the J gene end by 2 bases; junction bases not matched to a gene: 6. CDR3 size: 16 residues.

The chain uses TRBV5-1 and TRBJ2-2, with D possibly matching TRBD2 (6 bases). The germline V gene encodes CDR1 SGHRS and CDR2 YFSETQ. The CDR3 extends over 14 amino acids. Trimming stripped 0 bases from V and 6 bases from J, with 9 bases between. The CDR3 is CASSLELAPGELFF. CDR3 nucleotides: TGCGCCAGCAGCTTGGAGCTAGCGCCCGGGGAGCTGTTTTTT.

In the case of this clone: The junction shows a germline mismatch at one end, possibly a read error. Other DNA sequences of this sample code for an identical CDR3. The chain recombines TRBV18 with TRBJ1-2; the match to TRBD1 covers 8 bases. This CDR3 comprises 17 residues. Germline CDR1 reads KGHSH; CDR2 reads LQKENI. The CDR3 DNA reads as TGTGCTAGCTTGAAGACTTTCGGACAGGGTATATTGGATGGCTACACCTTC. It codes for CASLKTFGQGILDGYTF.

The rearrangement uses TRBV2 and TRBJ2-2; D may be TRBD2 (6 bases). The CDR3 extends over 14 amino acids. The V end lost 6 bases, the J end lost 3 bases, and 11 bases lay between the germline ends. Per the germline V gene, CDR1 is SNHLY and CDR2 is FYNNEI. The CDR3 spells CASRNLADTGELFF. In DNA form, the CDR3 reads TGTGCCAGCAGGAACTTAGCGGACACCGGGGAGCTGTTTTTT. Full variable domain (missing parts from reference TRBV2 and TRBJ2-2): EPEVTQTPSHQVTQMGQEVILRCVPISNHLYFYWYRQILGQKVEFLVSFYNNEISEKSEIFDDQFSVERPDGSNFTLKIRSTKLEDSAMYFCASRNLADTGELFFGEGSRLTVL.

The J gene is TRBJ2-4, the V gene TRBV13, with D maybe TRBD1 (6 bases). Germline lookup yields CDR1 PRHDT and CDR2 FYEKMQ (reference sequence). Trimming removed 5 bases from V and 3 bases from J, with 8 bases in between. CDR3 length: 13 residues. The CDR3 loop is CASSHRVKNIQYF. DNA for the CDR3: TGTGCCAGCAGCCACAGGGTCAAAAACATTCAGTACTTC.

The rearrangement uses TRBV27 and TRBJ2-1; 8 positions agree with TRBD2. The V gene end was trimmed by 4 bases and the J gene end by 2 bases; junction bases not matched to a gene: 7. The CDR3 has 16 amino acids. Germline assignment: CDR1 MNHEY and CDR2 SMNVEV (reference sequence). CDR3 amino acids: CASSSLAGSTYNEQFF. In DNA, the CDR3 is TGTGCCAGCAGTTCCTTAGCGGGGTCCACCTACAATGAGCAGTTCTTC.

The chain's CDR3 is CASSFAGTFVEQYF. In DNA form, the CDR3 reads TGTGCCAGCAGTTTTGCGGGAACGTTCGTTGAGCAGTACTTC. The V gene is TRBV28, the J gene TRBJ2-7, with D possibly matching TRBD2 (6 bases). The CDR3 sequence is 14 residues long. V lost 3 bases, J lost 7 bases, and 16 bases lay in between. CDR1 and CDR2 (germline): MDHEN, SYDVKM.

The chain recombines TRBV11-2 with TRBJ2-5, with 9 bases that match TRBD2. Per germline, CDR1 SGHAT and CDR2 FQNNGV. This CDR3 comprises 17 residues. The ends lost 5 bases at V and 5 bases at J; junction bases unmatched: 15. The CDR3: CASSQKVREGLSETQYF. DNA of the CDR3: TGTGCCAGCAGCCAAAAGGTGCGGGAGGGCCTATCGGAGACCCAGTACTTC. Complete variable domain (other parts from reference TRBV11-2 and TRBJ2-5): EAGVAQSPRYKIIEKRQSVAFWCNPISGHATLYWYQQILGQGPKLLIQFQNNGVVDDSQLPKDRFSAERLKGVDSTLKIQPAKLEDSAVYLCASSQKVREGLSETQYFGPGTRLLVL.